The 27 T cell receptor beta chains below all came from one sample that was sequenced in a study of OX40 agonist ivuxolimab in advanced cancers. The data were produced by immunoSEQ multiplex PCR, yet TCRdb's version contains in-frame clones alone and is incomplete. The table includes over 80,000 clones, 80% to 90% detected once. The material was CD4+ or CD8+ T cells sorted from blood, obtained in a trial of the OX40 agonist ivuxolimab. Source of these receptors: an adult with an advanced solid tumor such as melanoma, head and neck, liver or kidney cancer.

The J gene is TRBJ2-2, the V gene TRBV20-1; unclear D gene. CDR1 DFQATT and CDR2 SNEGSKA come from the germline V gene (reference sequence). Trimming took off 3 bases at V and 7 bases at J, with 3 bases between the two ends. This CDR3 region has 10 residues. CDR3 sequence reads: CSASIGELFF. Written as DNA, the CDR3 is TGCAGTGCTAGTATCGGGGAGCTGTTTTTT.

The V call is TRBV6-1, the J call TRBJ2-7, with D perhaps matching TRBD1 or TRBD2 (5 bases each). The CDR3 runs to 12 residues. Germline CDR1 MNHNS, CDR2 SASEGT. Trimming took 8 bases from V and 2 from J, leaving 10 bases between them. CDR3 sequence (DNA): TGTGCCAGCCGGGACCCCACCTACGAGCAGTACTTC. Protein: CASRDPTYEQYF.

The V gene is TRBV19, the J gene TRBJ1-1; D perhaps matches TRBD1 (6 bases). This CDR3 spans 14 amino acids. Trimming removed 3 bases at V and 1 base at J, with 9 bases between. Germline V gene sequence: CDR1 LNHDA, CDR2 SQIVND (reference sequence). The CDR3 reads CASSIGQPNTEAFF. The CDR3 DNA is TGTGCCAGTAGTATCGGACAGCCGAACACTGAAGCTTTCTTT.

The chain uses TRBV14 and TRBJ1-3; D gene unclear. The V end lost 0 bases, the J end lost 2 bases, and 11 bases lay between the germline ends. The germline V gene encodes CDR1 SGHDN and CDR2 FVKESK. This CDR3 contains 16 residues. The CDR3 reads CASSQDRRRAGNTIYF. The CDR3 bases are TGTGCCAGCAGCCAAGATCGGAGGAGGGCTGGAAACACCATATATTTT. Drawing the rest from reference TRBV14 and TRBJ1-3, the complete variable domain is EAGVTQFPSHSVIEKGQTVTLRCDPISGHDNLYWYRRVMGKEIKFLLHFVKESKQDESGMPNNRFLAERTGGTYSTLKVQPAELEDSGVYFCASSQDRRRAGNTIYFGEGSWLTVV.

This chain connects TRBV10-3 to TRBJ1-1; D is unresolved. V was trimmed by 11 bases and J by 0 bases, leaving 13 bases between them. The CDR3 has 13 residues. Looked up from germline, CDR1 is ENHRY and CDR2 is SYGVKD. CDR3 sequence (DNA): TGTGCCGATTCTCTCGCGGTGAACACTGAAGCTTTCTTT. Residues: CADSLAVNTEAFF.

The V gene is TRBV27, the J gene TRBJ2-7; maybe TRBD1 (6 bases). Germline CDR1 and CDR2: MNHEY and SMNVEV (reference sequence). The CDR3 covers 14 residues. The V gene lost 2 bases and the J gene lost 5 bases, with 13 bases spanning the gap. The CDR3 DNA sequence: TGTGCCAGCAGTTTAAAAGGGGGTTACGACGAGCAGTACTTC. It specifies CASSLKGGYDEQYF.

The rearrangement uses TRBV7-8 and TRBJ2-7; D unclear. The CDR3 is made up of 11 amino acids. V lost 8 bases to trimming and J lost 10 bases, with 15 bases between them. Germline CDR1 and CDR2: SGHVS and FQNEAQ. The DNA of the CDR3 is TGTGCCAGCGGGGAATGGACGAGCCAGTACTTC. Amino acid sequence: CASGEWTSQYF. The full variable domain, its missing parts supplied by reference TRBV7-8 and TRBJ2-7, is GAGVSQSPRYKVAKRGQDVALRCDPISGHVSLFWYQQALGQGPEFLTYFQNEAQLDKSGLPSDRFFAERPEGSVSTLKIQRTQQEDSAVYLCASGEWTSQYFGPGTRLTVT.

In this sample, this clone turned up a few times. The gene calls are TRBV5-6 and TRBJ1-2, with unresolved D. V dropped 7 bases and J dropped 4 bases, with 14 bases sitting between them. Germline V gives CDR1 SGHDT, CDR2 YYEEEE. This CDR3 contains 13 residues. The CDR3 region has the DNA TGTGCCAGCGCCAAACGGGGAGCCTATGGCTACACCTTC. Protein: CASAKRGAYGYTF.

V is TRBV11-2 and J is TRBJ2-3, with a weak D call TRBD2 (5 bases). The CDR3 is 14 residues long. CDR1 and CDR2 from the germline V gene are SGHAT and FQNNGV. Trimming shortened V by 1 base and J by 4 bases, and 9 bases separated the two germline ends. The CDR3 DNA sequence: TGTGCCAGCAGCTTAGTTGGGAGCGCAGATACGCAGTATTTT. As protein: CASSLVGSADTQYF. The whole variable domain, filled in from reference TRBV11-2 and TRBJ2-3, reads EAGVAQSPRYKIIEKRQSVAFWCNPISGHATLYWYQQILGQGPKLLIQFQNNGVVDDSQLPKDRFSAERLKGVDSTLKIQPAKLEDSAVYLCASSLVGSADTQYFGPGTRLTVL.

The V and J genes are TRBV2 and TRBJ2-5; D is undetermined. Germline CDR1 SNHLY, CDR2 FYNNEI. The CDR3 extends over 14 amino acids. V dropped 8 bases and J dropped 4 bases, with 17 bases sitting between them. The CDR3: CASRGSLSSETQYF. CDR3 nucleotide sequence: TGTGCCAGCCGAGGTAGTCTCTCTTCAGAGACCCAGTACTTC.

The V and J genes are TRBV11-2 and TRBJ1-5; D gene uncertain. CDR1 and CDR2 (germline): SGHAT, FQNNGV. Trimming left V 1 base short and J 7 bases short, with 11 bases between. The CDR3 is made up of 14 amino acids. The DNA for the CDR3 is TGTGCCAGCAGCTTAGGTGGGTCTGAGCAGCCCCAGCATTTT. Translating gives CASSLGGSEQPQHF.

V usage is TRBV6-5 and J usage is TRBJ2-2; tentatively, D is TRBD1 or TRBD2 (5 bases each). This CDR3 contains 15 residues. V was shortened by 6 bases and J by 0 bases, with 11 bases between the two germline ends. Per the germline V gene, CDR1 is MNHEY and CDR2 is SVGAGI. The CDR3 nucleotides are TGTGCCAGCAGGAGGGACGGTTCGAACACCGGGGAGCTGTTTTTT. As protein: CASRRDGSNTGELFF.

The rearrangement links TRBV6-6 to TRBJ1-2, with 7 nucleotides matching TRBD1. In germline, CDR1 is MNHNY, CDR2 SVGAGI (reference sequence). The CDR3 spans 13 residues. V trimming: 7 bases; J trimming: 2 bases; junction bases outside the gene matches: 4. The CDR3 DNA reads TGTGCCAGCACCCCAGGGGGAAACTATGGCTACACCTTC. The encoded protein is CASTPGGNYGYTF.

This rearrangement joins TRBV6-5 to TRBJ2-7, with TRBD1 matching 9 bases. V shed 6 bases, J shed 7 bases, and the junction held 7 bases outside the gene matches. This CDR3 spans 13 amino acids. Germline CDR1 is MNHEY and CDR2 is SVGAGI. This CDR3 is CASRKQGAREQYF. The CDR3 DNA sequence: TGTGCCAGCAGGAAACAGGGGGCGCGTGAGCAGTACTTC.

The CDR3: CAWSRDANTEAFF. The CDR3 DNA sequence: TGTGCCTGGAGCCGGGACGCCAACACTGAAGCTTTCTTT. The rearrangement links TRBV30 to TRBJ1-1; D perhaps matches TRBD1 (5 bases). The V end was cut by 3 bases, the J end by 2 bases, with 10 bases between. CDR1 is GTSNPN and CDR2 is SVGIG in the germline V gene (reference sequence). The CDR3 totals 13 residues.

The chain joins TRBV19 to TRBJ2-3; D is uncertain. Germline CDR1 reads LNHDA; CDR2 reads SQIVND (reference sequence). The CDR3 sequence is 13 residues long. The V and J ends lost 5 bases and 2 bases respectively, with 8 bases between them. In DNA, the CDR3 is TGTGCCAGTAGTGGTGGGAACACAGATACGCAGTATTTT. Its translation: CASSGGNTDTQYF.

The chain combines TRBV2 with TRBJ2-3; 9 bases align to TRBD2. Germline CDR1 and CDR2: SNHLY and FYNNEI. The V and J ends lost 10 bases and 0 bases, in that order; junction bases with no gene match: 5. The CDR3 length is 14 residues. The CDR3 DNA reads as TGTGCCACCCGACTAGCGGCTAGCACAGATACGCAGTATTTT. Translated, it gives CATRLAASTDTQYF.

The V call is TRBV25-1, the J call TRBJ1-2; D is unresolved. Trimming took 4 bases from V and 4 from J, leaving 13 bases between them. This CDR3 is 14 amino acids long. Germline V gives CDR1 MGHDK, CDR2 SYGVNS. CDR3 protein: CASSGSGSGYGYTF. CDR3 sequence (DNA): TGTGCCAGCAGTGGGTCCGGCTCCGGCTATGGCTACACCTTC.

CDR3 protein: CASSQVGVGGGGVYGYTF. DNA for the CDR3: TGTGCCAGCAGCCAAGTAGGGGTAGGGGGCGGGGGCGTCTATGGCTACACCTTC. The chain has TRBV4-2 and TRBJ1-2; 7 bases are a match to TRBD1. CDR1 and CDR2 (germline): LGHNA, YNFKEQ. Unmatched junction bases numbered 15, after V lost 1 base and J lost 4 bases. The length of the CDR3 is 18 residues.

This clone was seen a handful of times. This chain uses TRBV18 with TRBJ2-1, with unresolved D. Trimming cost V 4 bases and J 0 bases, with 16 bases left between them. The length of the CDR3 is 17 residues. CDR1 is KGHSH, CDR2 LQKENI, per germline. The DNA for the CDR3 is TGTGCCAGCTCACTACGGACCGCCCGAGGCTCCTACAATGAGCAGTTCTTC. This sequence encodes CASSLRTARGSYNEQFF. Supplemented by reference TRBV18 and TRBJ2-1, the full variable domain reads NAGVMQNPRHLVRRRGQEARLRCSPMKGHSHVYWYRQLPEEGLKFMVYLQKENIIDESGMPKERFSAEFPKEGPSILRIQQVVRGDSAAYFCASSLRTARGSYNEQFFGPGTRLTVL.

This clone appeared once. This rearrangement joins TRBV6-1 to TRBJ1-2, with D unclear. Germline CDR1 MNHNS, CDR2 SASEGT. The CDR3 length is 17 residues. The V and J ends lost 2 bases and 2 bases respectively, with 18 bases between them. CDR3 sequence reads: CASSEYIAALENYGYTF. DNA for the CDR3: TGTGCCAGCAGTGAATATATAGCCGCATTAGAAAACTATGGCTACACCTTC.

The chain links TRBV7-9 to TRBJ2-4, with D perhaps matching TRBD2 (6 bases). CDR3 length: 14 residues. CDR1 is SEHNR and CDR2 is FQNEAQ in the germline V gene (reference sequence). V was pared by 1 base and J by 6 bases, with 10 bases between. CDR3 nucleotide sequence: TGTGCCAGCAGCTTAGACTTGGGGGGAAACATTCAGTACTTC. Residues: CASSLDLGGNIQYF.

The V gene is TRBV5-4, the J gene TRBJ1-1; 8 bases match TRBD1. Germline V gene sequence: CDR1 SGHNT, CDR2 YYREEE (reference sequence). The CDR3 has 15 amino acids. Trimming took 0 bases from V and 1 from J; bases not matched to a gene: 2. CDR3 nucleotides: TGTGCCAGCAGCTTGGCTGACAGGGGGAACACTGAAGCTTTCTTT. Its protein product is CASSLADRGNTEAFF.

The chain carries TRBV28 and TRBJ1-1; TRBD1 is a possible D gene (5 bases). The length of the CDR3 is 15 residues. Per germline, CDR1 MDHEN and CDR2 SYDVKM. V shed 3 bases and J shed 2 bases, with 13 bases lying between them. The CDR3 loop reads CASSFWSGGNTEAFF. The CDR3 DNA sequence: TGTGCCAGCAGTTTCTGGTCCGGGGGTAACACTGAAGCTTTCTTT.

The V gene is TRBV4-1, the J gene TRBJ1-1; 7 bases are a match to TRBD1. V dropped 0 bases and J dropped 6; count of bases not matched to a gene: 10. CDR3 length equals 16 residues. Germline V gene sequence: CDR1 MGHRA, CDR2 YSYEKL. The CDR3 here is CASSQERARGRAEAFF. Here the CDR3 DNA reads TGCGCCAGCAGCCAAGAACGCGCCAGGGGGAGGGCTGAAGCTTTCTTT.

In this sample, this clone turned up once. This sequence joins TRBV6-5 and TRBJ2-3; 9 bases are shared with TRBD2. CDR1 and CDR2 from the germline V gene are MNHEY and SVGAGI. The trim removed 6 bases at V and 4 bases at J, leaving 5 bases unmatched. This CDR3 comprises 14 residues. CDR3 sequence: CASRGAGGADTQYF. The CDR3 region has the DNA TGTGCCAGCAGAGGGGCGGGAGGGGCAGATACGCAGTATTTT.

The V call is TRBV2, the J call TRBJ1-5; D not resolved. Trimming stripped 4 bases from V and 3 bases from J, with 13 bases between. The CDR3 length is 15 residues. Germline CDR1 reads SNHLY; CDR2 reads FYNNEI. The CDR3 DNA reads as TGTGCCAGCAGTGGATCCCCGGACTACAATCAGCCCCAGCATTTT. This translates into CASSGSPDYNQPQHF.